This T cell receptor (beta chain) was sequenced in a study of blood T cell repertoires in COVID-19. Whole-study context: Samples taken during acute and convalescent COVID-19 were collected in the United States, Italy and Spain. Sources were T cells, B-cell-depleted T cells, or PBMCs; the material itself was cDNA or gDNA.

Seattle participants joined during active infection and were tracked over time. As handled by the study authors: Amplified reference gene primers provided the basis for estimating nucleated cell counts. Generated by immunoSEQ multiplex PCR, the TCRdb table keeps only in-frame clones and is missing some. V and J calls and clone size come straight from that table; D and trimming were deduced from the DNA. The table has about 210,000 clones, about 81% seen once. The CDR3 extends over 15 amino acids. The V gene's germline CDR1 is SGHAT and CDR2 FQNNGV. Trimming removed 2 bases from V and 5 bases from J; junction bases left unmatched: 5.

The source material was peripheral blood. The TCR sequence derives from an older woman with COVID-19, enrolled during active disease. This sequence joins TRBV11-2 and TRBJ1-4, with TRBD1 matching 7 bases. CDR3 protein: CASSLRGTVNEKLFF. The CDR3 region has the DNA TGTGCCAGCAGCTTACGCGGGACAGTAAATGAAAAACTGTTTTTT.